This TCR beta chain appears in the sequencing data of a study of shared clonotypes between healthy human individuals. The study's findings and limits: Among donors, clonotype sharing was expected to be affected by sequencing depth. It was observed that 5% to 6% of naive CD4 clonotypes were shared across a handful of donors. Naive subsets generally exceeded memory subsets in estimated richness.

The length of the CDR3 is 15 residues. Remarks on this clone: Its target is not known.

Assay execution took place at the deep level. TCRdb's copy holds only in-frame clones and misses some; the assay was immunoSEQ multiplex PCR. The sample comprises 2.3 million or so clones, approximately 95% of which are singletons, and 0.35% to 0.45% rests with the top ten. The receptor was isolated from a man aged 18-30 years in good health. Some clones in this sample may be carry-over from other donors' samples. The specimen was naive CD4+ T cells from PBMCs. Specified subset: CD45RA+ positively selected. The chain carries TRBV21-1 and TRBJ1-5; the table gives TRBD1 as D, unverified against the DNA. TRBV21-1 is reported as a pseudogene. CDR3 nucleotides: TGTGCCAGCAGCATGGGACAGGGTGGTCGTCAGCCCCAGCATTTT. It specifies CASSMGQGGRQPQHF.